The 14 T cell receptor beta chains below all came from one sample that was sequenced in a study of human T cells and chemical hapten exposure (dated by TCRdb to the early 2020s). Libraries came from RACE. The run used a NextSeq 500. Using fastp at Q25 and MiXCR, TCRdb reprocessed the public reads and kept productive beta chains. CDR3 protein duplicates are merged, each entry listing the most common genes and DNA. This sample has about 100,000 distinct CDR3 sequences in its table, and about an eighth of those were observed once. The ten largest make up more than 3% of the sample. Explained via the paper, the time point label denotes: patch test 2, 6 weeks after DPC sensitization. The sample's treatment or condition label is to be understood as: therapeutic diphenylcyclopropenone sensitization with weekly scalp DPC. The input for sequencing was whole blood, taken in connection with sensitization to the hapten diphenylcyclopropenone (DPC). The receptors shown here come from a woman aged 35 to 49 with alopecia areata. Some clones in this sample may be carry-over from other donors' samples.

This clonotype has more than one count but fewer than ten. This chain's CDR3 is CSAEPGTRGGDTQYF. DNA of the CDR3: TGCAGTGCAGAACCCGGGACTAGGGGGGGAGATACGCAGTATTTT. The chain uses TRBV20-1 and TRBJ2-3, with TRBD2 matching 8 bases. V shed 6 bases, J shed 5 bases, and the junction held 13 bases outside the gene matches. Germline assignment: CDR1 DFQATT and CDR2 SNEGSKA (reference sequence). The CDR3 has 15 amino acids.

This rearrangement joins TRBV14 to TRBJ1-1; D remains unclear. Germline assignment: CDR1 SGHDN and CDR2 FVKESK. CDR3 size: 15 residues. Trimming took 0 bases from V and 4 from J, leaving 12 bases between them. CDR3: CASSQEVVRSTEAFF. Here the CDR3 DNA reads TGTGCCAGCAGCCAAGAGGTAGTACGAAGCACTGAAGCTTTCTTT.

The chain is built from TRBV9 and TRBJ1-1, with D possibly TRBD1 on 5 matching bases. The CDR3 totals 14 residues. Germline CDR1 reads SGDLS; CDR2 reads YYNGEE. Trimming took 5 bases from V and 0 from J, leaving 11 bases between them. The chain's CDR3 is CASSRTFLNTEAFF. The CDR3 region has the DNA TGTGCCAGCAGTAGGACATTCTTGAACACTGAAGCTTTCTTT.

This clonotype was detected only a few times. V and J are TRBV5-1 and TRBJ2-2; 7 bases agree with TRBD1. This CDR3 contains 14 residues. The J segment lost 1 base and the V segment lost 3 bases, leaving 0 bases of the junction unmatched. Germline CDR1 reads SGHRS; CDR2 reads YFSETQ. The CDR3, as DNA: TGCGCCAGCAGCTGGACAGGGAACACCGGGGAGCTGTTTTTT. Protein: CASSWTGNTGELFF.

There are a few counts of this clonotype. A much larger clone is a single base away; this may be a read error. The chain recombines TRBV11-2 with TRBJ1-1; D gene unclear. Looked up from germline, CDR1 is SGHAT and CDR2 is FQNNGV. The CDR3 totals 13 residues. V was clipped by 3 bases and J by 0 bases, with 5 bases between them. In DNA form, the CDR3 reads TGTGCCAGCAGCTTCAGGATGAACACTGAAGCTTTCTTT. It codes for CASSFRMNTEAFF.

The chain is built from TRBV29-1 and TRBJ2-1; 9 positions agree with TRBD2. Germline CDR1 and CDR2: SQVTM and ANQGSEA. CDR3 length equals 17 residues. The V and J ends lost 7 bases and 7 bases, in that order; junction bases with no gene match: 20. This CDR3 is CSAGVLVGGRASNEQFF. DNA for the CDR3: TGCAGCGCGGGGGTTCTGGTCGGCGGGAGGGCAAGTAATGAGCAGTTCTTC.

This clonotype was detected many times. The V call is TRBV14, the J call TRBJ2-1, with 7 bases that match TRBD2. The ends lost 2 bases at V and 2 bases at J; junction bases unmatched: 6. CDR3 length: 16 amino acids. The germline gives CDR1 SGHDN, CDR2 FVKESK. The CDR3 protein is CASSQRDYMAYNEQFF. The CDR3 nucleotides are TGTGCCAGCAGCCAACGGGACTACATGGCCTACAATGAGCAGTTCTTC.

V and J are TRBV18 and TRBJ1-4, with a weak D call TRBD1 (5 bases). This CDR3 region has 14 residues. V lost 5 bases, J lost 4 bases, and 11 bases lay in between. Germline V gene lookup returns CDR1 KGHSH and CDR2 LQKENI. The CDR3 DNA follows: TGTGCCAGCTCATTGACAGCGGATAATGAAAAACTGTTTTTT. As protein: CASSLTADNEKLFF.

This clonotype was seen repeatedly, ten times or more. The genes are TRBV5-4 and TRBJ2-5; 8 positions agree with TRBD2. The germline gives CDR1 SGHNT, CDR2 YYREEE (reference sequence). The CDR3 is made up of 15 amino acids. Trimming at V came to 4 bases and at J to 2 bases, leaving 7 bases not matched to a gene. The CDR3 spells CASSLQRGPQETQYF. CDR3 nucleotide sequence: TGTGCCAGCAGCCTCCAGCGGGGGCCTCAAGAGACCCAGTACTTC.

In its sample, this clonotype was seen a few times. The chain is built from TRBV12-5 and TRBJ1-2; maybe TRBD1 (6 bases). Germline V gene lookup returns CDR1 LGHNT and CDR2 FRNRAP. The CDR3 length is 12 residues. V lost 6 bases and J lost 3, with 8 bases in between. The DNA of the CDR3 is TGTGCTAGTGGATCAGGGGACTATGGCTACACCTTC. This gives the protein CASGSGDYGYTF.

The chain couples TRBV5-4 to TRBJ1-2, with TRBD1 identical over 7 bases. The CDR3 is 14 amino acids. V was clipped by 2 bases and J by 4 bases; unmatched bases: 5. Looked up from germline, CDR1 is SGHNT and CDR2 is YYREEE (reference sequence). CDR3 region: CASSLGGASYGYTF. The CDR3 DNA reads as TGTGCCAGCAGCTTAGGGGGCGCCAGCTATGGCTACACCTTC. The whole variable domain, filled in from reference TRBV5-4 and TRBJ1-2, reads ETGVTQSPTHLIKTRGQQVTLRCSSQSGHNTVSWYQQALGQGPQFIFQYYREEENGRGNFPPRFSGLQFPNYSSELNVNALELDDSALYLCASSLGGASYGYTFGSGTRLTVV.

This clonotype occurred many times. The chain joins TRBV12-3 or TRBV12-4 to TRBJ2-7; TRBD1 agrees at 7 bases. The CDR3 spans 14 residues. The junction had 10 bases not matched to a gene; V was cut back by 5 bases and J by 6 bases. CDR3 protein: CASSAGTEPSEQYF. The CDR3 bases are TGTGCCAGCAGTGCCGGGACAGAACCCTCCGAGCAGTACTTC.

This clonotype was recorded at least ten times. This sequence joins TRBV12-3 or TRBV12-4 and TRBJ2-7; 9 bases are shared with TRBD1. Trimming at V came to 3 bases and at J to 0 bases, leaving 3 bases not matched to a gene. The CDR3 contains 15 residues. The CDR3 coding sequence is TGTGCCAGCAGTTTTCTGGACAGGGGCTCCTACGAGCAGTACTTC. Its protein product is CASSFLDRGSYEQYF.

This rearrangement joins TRBV5-4 to TRBJ2-7; D perhaps matches TRBD2 (6 bases). The germline CDR1 and CDR2 sequences are SGHNT and YYREEE (reference sequence). V was clipped by 4 bases and J by 2 bases, with 13 bases between them. This CDR3 comprises 14 residues. CDR3 DNA: TGTGCCAGCAGCCCTTCTAGCGAGGCCTACGAGCAGTACTTC. Amino acid sequence: CASSPSSEAYEQYF.